Below are 9 T cell receptor beta chains sequenced from a single sample in a study of T cells in Graves' hyperthyroidism and ophthalmopathy. Amplification yielded TCR beta CDR3 regions, with RNA transcripts as the source. The HTBI primer set drove a first-round RT-PCR of the TCR CDR3. TCRdb reanalysed the multiplex PCR reads using MiXCR and keeps one entry per CDR3 protein. This table holds some 690,000 distinct CDR3 sequences, 17% found once. Sequenced: blood. The receptors stem from a man aged 50 to 59 with Graves' hyperthyroidism.

A few counts support this clonotype. The V call is TRBV7-2, the J call TRBJ2-7; 11 bases align to TRBD2. Germline V lookup: CDR1 SGHTA, CDR2 FQGNSA. CDR3 size: 16 residues. Losses at the gene ends were 4 bases for V and 2 bases for J; bases not matched to a gene: 7. The CDR3 nucleotides read TGTGCCAGCAGCTATACCGGGACTAGCGGCCCCTACGAGCAGTACTTC. It yields the protein CASSYTGTSGPYEQYF.

This sequence joins TRBV2 and TRBJ1-5, with a weak D call TRBD1 (5 bases). This CDR3 has 17 amino acids. Germline V gives CDR1 SNHLY, CDR2 FYNNEI. Trimming removed 1 base from V and 2 bases from J, with 15 bases in between. CDR3 in amino acids: CASSEVGTVFGNQPQHF. The CDR3 coding sequence is TGTGCCAGCAGTGAAGTAGGGACCGTATTCGGCAATCAGCCCCAGCATTTT. Filled out from reference TRBV2 and TRBJ1-5, the complete variable domain reads EPEVTQTPSHQVTQMGQEVILRCVPISNHLYFYWYRQILGQKVEFLVSFYNNEISEKSEIFDDQFSVERPDGSNFTLKIRSTKLEDSAMYFCASSEVGTVFGNQPQHFGDGTRLSIL.

In its sample, this clonotype was seen many times. The J gene is TRBJ1-1, the V gene TRBV30; D is undetermined. The germline V and J ends were trimmed by 0 bases and 0 bases, with 8 bases remaining between them. CDR1 is GTSNPN and CDR2 is SVGIG in the germline V gene (reference sequence). This CDR3 is 14 amino acids long. Written as DNA, the CDR3 is TGTGCCTGGAGTGTTGTTGGGATGAACACTGAAGCTTTCTTT. Translated: CAWSVVGMNTEAFF.

This clonotype came up many times. This rearrangement joins TRBV12-3 or TRBV12-4 to TRBJ2-7, with 14 bases fitting TRBD2. Losses at the gene ends were 7 bases for V and 4 bases for J; bases not matched to a gene: 9. The CDR3 covers 16 residues. The CDR3 loop reads CASMAGTSGRWYEQYF. The CDR3 DNA sequence: TGTGCCAGCATGGCGGGGACTAGCGGGAGATGGTACGAGCAGTACTTC.

This clonotype was detected ten times or more. This chain uses TRBV2 with TRBJ2-5, with TRBD2 matching over 14 bases. CDR3 size: 15 residues. Germline V gene lookup returns CDR1 SNHLY and CDR2 FYNNEI. V gave up 3 bases and J gave up 9 bases; unmatched junction bases: 6. This CDR3 is CASSERGLAGVAQYF. In DNA form, the CDR3 reads TGTGCCAGCAGTGAGCGGGGACTAGCGGGAGTCGCCCAGTACTTC.

The J gene is TRBJ1-2, the V gene TRBV12-3 or TRBV12-4; 10 bases fit TRBD1. The CDR3 consists of 14 residues. The ends lost 8 bases at V and 5 bases at J; junction bases unmatched: 8. CDR3 protein: CASCGGTGVYGYTF. The CDR3 coding sequence is TGTGCCAGCTGTGGTGGGACAGGGGTTTATGGCTACACCTTC.

This chain joins TRBV9 and TRBJ1-4; the match to TRBD1 covers 9 bases. This CDR3 contains 15 residues. V gave up 3 bases and J gave up 6 bases; unmatched junction bases: 6. Germline CDR1 reads SGDLS; CDR2 reads YYNGEE. The CDR3 DNA sequence: TGTGCCAGCAGCGGAGAGGGACAGGGTTATGAAAAACTGTTTTTT. Residues: CASSGEGQGYEKLFF.

This clonotype was found many times. The chain recombines TRBV20-1 with TRBJ2-7, with 9 bases that match TRBD2. V was clipped by 4 bases and J by 2 bases; unmatched bases: 15. The CDR3 is 17 residues long. From germline, CDR1 is DFQATT and CDR2 SNEGSKA (reference sequence). CDR3 nucleotide sequence: TGCAGTGCTATAGAGGACTTGCGGGAGGGTCCTACCTACGAGCAGTACTTC. Amino acids: CSAIEDLREGPTYEQYF.

The chain carries TRBV20-1 and TRBJ2-3, with a possible D match to TRBD2 (6 bases). V was shortened by 5 bases and J by 1 base, with 13 bases between the two germline ends. This CDR3 is 14 amino acids long. Per germline, CDR1 DFQATT and CDR2 SNEGSKA (reference sequence). CDR3 loop: CSARRETGTDTQYF. CDR3 DNA: TGCAGTGCTCGACGGGAGACCGGCACAGATACGCAGTATTTT.